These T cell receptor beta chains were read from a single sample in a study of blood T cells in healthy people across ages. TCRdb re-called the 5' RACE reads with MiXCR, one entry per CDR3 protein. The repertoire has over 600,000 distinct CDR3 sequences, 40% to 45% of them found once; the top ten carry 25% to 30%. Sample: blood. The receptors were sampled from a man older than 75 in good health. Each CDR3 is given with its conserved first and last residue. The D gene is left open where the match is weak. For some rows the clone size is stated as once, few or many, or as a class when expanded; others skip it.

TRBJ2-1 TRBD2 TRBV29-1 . CSVVGPSGGNEQFF TGCAGCGTTGTGGGTCCGAGCGGGGGCAATGAGCAGTTCTTC
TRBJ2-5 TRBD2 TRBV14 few CASSPLAVLETQYF TGTGCCAGCAGCCCACTAGCGGTGCTCGAGACCCAGTACTTC
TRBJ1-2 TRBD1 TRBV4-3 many CASSQGDYGYTF TGTGCCAGCAGCCAGGGGGACTATGGCTACACCTTC
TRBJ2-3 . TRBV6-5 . CASSYSAGRRDTQYF TGTGCCAGCAGTTACTCAGCGGGCCGACGGGATACGCAGTATTTT
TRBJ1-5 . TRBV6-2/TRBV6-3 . CASGINSNQPQHF TGTGCCAGCGGGATAAATAGCAATCAGCCCCAGCATTTT
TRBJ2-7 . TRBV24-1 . CATRAPTGQQYF TGTGCCACCCGCGCACCCACCGGACAGCAGTACTTC
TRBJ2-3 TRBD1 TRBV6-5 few CASRLQGATDTQYF TGTGCCAGCAGGTTACAGGGGGCAACGGATACGCAGTATTTT
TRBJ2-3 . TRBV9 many CASSVVGESADTQYF TGTGCCAGCAGCGTAGTTGGCGAGTCCGCAGATACGCAGTATTTT
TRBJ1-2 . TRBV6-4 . CASSQGFRYGYTF TGTGCCAGCAGCCAGGGGTTTCGCTATGGCTACACTTTC
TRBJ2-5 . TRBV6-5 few CASSNRGGGETQYF TGTGCCAGCAGTAACAGGGGAGGAGGGGAGACCCAGTACTTC
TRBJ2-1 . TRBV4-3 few CASSQSGGSHNEQFF TGCGCCAGCAGCCAATCGGGTGGGAGCCACAATGAGCAGTTCTTC
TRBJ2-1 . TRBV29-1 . CSVDHGTFNEQFF TGCAGCGTTGACCATGGGACTTTCAATGAGCAGTTCTTC
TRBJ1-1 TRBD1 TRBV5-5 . CASSLGIPGQAQMNTEAFF TGTGCCAGCAGCTTGGGGATTCCGGGACAGGCTCAAATGAACACTGAAGCTTTCTTT
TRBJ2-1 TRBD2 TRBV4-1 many CASSLEGRVAGGRNEQFF TGCGCCAGCAGCCTTGAGGGGAGGGTCGCGGGAGGTCGGAATGAGCAGTTCTTC
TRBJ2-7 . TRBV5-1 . CASRAIPSYEQYF TGCGCCAGCAGGGCCATACCCTCCTACGAGCAGTACTTC
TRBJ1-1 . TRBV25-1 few CASTETSMNTEAFF TGTGCCAGCACGGAGACTTCCATGAACACTGAAGCTTTCTTT
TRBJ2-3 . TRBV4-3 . CASSQDLEGTDSQYF TGCGCCAGCAGCCAAGATCTAGAGGGAACAGATTCGCAGTATTTT
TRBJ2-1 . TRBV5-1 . CASSLETGLYNEQFF TGCGCCAGCAGCTTGGAAACAGGCCTGTACAATGAGCAGTTCTTC
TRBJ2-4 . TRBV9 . CTSSPGDIVAKNIQYF TGTACCAGCAGCCCCGGGGACATCGTAGCCAAAAACATTCAGTACTTC
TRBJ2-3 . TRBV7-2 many CASSPRQGRSTDTQYF TGTGCCAGCAGCCCCCGCCAGGGTCGCAGCACAGATACGCAGTATTTT
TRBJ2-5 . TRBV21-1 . CASMIRGRETQYF TGTGCCAGCATGATCAGGGGACGAGAGACCCAGTACTTC
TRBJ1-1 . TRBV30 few CAWSTGRTEAFF TGTGCCTGGAGTACAGGGCGGACTGAAGCTTTCTTT
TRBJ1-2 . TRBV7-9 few CASSLGTGGKSRGYTF TGTGCCAGCAGCTTAGGAACGGGGGGCAAGTCGAGGGGCTACACCTTC
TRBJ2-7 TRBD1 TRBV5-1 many CASSLTDREEYF TGCGCCAGCAGCTTGACGGACAGGGAGGAGTACTTC
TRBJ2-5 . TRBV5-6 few CASSLAFRRRETQYF TGTGCCAGCAGCTTGGCCTTTAGGAGGCGAGAGACCCAGTACTTC
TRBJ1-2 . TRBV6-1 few CASIPLSTGNYGYTF TGTGCCAGCATTCCCCTTAGTACAGGCAACTATGGCTACACCTTC
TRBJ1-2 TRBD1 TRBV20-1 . CSLQGRGNYGYTF TGCTCACTACAGGGGAGGGGTAACTATGGCTACACCTTC
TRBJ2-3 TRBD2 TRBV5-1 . CASSLHAGGSTNTQYF TGCGCCAGCAGCTTGCATGCGGGAGGGAGCACAAATACGCAGTATTTT
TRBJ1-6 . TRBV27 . CASRGQWDWYDSPLHF TGTGCCAGCAGGGGCCAGTGGGACTGGTATGATTCACCCCTCCACTTT
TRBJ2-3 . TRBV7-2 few CASSPGVGVDTQYF TGTGCCAGCAGCCCAGGGGTAGGGGTAGATACGCAGTATTTT
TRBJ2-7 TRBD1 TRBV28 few CASTGGRYEQYF TGTGCCAGTACAGGGGGCCGCTACGAGCAGTACTTC
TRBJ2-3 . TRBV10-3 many CAISVSGASTDTQYF TGTGCCATCAGTGTTAGCGGAGCTAGCACAGATACGCAGTATTTT